Given below is one TCR beta chain in context. This specimen belongs to a study of human T cells and chemical hapten exposure. Study background: TCR yield per sample varied, mainly due to pooled library volumes.

This CDR3 is 18 amino acids long. With 5 bases clipped from V and 1 base from J, the junction kept 11 bases outside the gene matches. The V gene's germline CDR1 is MNHEY and CDR2 SMNVEV (reference sequence). Stated time point: patch test 1, 2 weeks after DPC sensitization. Treatment meaning: therapeutic diphenylcyclopropenone sensitization with weekly scalp DPC. In TCRdb, the RACE reads were re-called with MiXCR into one record per CDR3 protein. Of 75,000 to 100,000 distinct CDR3 sequences in the sample, 8% to 11% were seen once. The input for sequencing was whole blood, taken in connection with sensitization to the hapten diphenylcyclopropenone (DPC). The chain links TRBV27 to TRBJ1-4; 9 bases match TRBD1. This receptor was taken from a man in his forties with alopecia areata. Some clones in this sample may be carry-over from other donors' samples. The CDR3 DNA reads as TGTGCCAGCAGTCCGTGGACAGGGGACCGTAGAACTAATGAAAAACTGTTTTTT. Protein sequence: CASSPWTGDRRTNEKLFF.